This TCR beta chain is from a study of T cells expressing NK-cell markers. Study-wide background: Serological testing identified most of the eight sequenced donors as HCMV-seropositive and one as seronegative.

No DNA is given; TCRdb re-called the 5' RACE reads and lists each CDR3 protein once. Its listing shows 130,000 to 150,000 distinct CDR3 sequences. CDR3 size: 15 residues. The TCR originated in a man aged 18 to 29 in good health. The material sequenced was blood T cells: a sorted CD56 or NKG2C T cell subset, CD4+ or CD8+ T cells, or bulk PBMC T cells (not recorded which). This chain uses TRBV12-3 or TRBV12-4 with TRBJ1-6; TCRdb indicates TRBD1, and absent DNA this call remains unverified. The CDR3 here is CASSPAGQGNSPLHF.